This TCR beta chain was sequenced in a study of cytomegalovirus exposure and HLA in healthy donors. Study-wide findings and caveats: A few chains tied to CMV proved CMV antigen-specific in vitro. TCR sequences were mostly rare, though some public TCRs occurred in many donors. According to a subsequent analysis, TCR clusters identified in the first cohort showed a tendency to co-occur across the roughly 130 validation repertoires. Reports showed the classifier diagnosing cytomegalovirus status with high specificity and sensitivity.

Trimming took 5 bases from V and 4 from J, leaving 9 bases between them. CDR3 length equals 13 residues. Germline loops: CDR1 MNHEY, CDR2 SVGAGI. The data were produced by immunoSEQ multiplex PCR, yet TCRdb's version contains in-frame clones alone and is incomplete. The sample lists under 80,000 clones, about 94% occurring once. Of note for this clone: Antigen: not known.

Sequenced material: PBMCs. The sequence was collected from a woman under 30 in good health and CMV-seronegative. This chain links TRBV6-5 with TRBJ1-5, with D perhaps TRBD1 (6 bases). CDR3 nucleotide sequence: TGTGCCAGCAGTAGGGGGGGTAATCAGCCCCAGCATTTT. This gives the protein CASSRGGNQPQHF.